These 18 T cell receptor beta chains came from one sample sequenced in a study of Ad26.COV2.S vaccination and SARS-CoV-2 variants. TCRdb keeps only in-frame clones here, not all; method: immunoSEQ multiplex PCR. Of around 300,000 clones in the sample, roughly 90% were seen once. Documented treatment: 15 to 20 received Ad26.COV2.S at low or high dose, single or two shots; 5 received placebo; per-sample allocation not given. Collection of the samples took place on day 63 after the first injection of vaccine or placebo. The source was peripheral blood, collected in a trial of Ad26.COV2.S vaccine versus placebo. The receptors shown here come from a person between 18 and 59 years old who received the Ad26.COV2.S COVID-19 vaccine or a placebo.

V gene TRBV27 combines with J gene TRBJ1-5, with 10 bases aligning to TRBD1. Germline V CDR1 and CDR2: MNHEY, SMNVEV (reference sequence). The CDR3 covers 19 residues. V lost 4 bases to trimming and J lost 1 base; unmatched junction nucleotides: 13. The CDR3 protein is CASSSIYLDRGGSNQPQHF. The CDR3 bases are TGTGCCAGCAGTTCCATATACCTGGACAGGGGGGGAAGCAATCAGCCCCAGCATTTT.

The V gene is TRBV6-1, the J gene TRBJ1-5; possible D gene TRBD1, 6 bases. Trimming stripped 2 bases from V and 0 bases from J, with 17 bases between. The CDR3 runs 18 residues. CDR1 and CDR2 from the germline V gene are MNHNS and SASEGT. CDR3 loop: CASSERRDRTYSNQPQHF. The CDR3 coding sequence is TGTGCCAGCAGTGAAAGGAGAGACAGGACGTATAGCAATCAGCCCCAGCATTTT.

The CDR3 protein is CASSYGYNQPQHF. CDR3 in DNA: TGTGCCAGCAGTTACGGATACAATCAGCCCCAGCATTTT. The chain has TRBV12-3 or TRBV12-4 and TRBJ1-5, with D unresolved. V lost 4 bases and J 3 bases, leaving 7 bases between the germline ends. The CDR3 covers 13 residues.

This clone was picked up one time. The chain combines TRBV27 with TRBJ1-1; 8 nucleotides line up with TRBD1. This CDR3 spans 14 amino acids. Germline V gives CDR1 MNHEY, CDR2 SMNVEV (reference sequence). Trimming cost V 6 bases and J 8 bases; bases outside gene matches: 11. The CDR3 reads CASRPLDRALEAFF. Here the CDR3 DNA reads TGTGCCAGCAGACCACTGGACAGGGCTTTAGAAGCTTTCTTT.

The chain couples TRBV9 to TRBJ1-2; possible D gene TRBD1, 6 bases. This CDR3 region has 15 residues. CDR1 and CDR2 (germline): SGDLS, YYNGEE. V was pared by 0 bases and J by 5 bases, with 14 bases between. CDR3 residues: CASSVGTGPGYGYTF. The CDR3 coding sequence is TGTGCCAGCAGCGTAGGAACAGGGCCTGGGTATGGCTACACCTTC. Complete variable domain (other parts from reference TRBV9 and TRBJ1-2): DSGVTQTPKHLITATGQRVTLRCSPRSGDLSVYWYQQSLDQGLQFLIQYYNGEERAKGNILERFSAQQFPDLHSELNLSSLELGDSALYFCASSVGTGPGYGYTFGSGTRLTVV.

This clone was recorded once. This chain connects TRBV6-5 to TRBJ2-3; 7 nucleotides line up with TRBD2. CDR3 length: 14 residues. Losses at the gene ends were 5 bases for V and 2 bases for J; bases not matched to a gene: 4. CDR1 and CDR2 (germline): MNHEY, SVGAGI. CDR3 sequence (DNA): TGTGCCAGCAGTCCCGGGAGGCCCACAGATACGCAGTATTTT. It is translated as CASSPGRPTDTQYF.

CDR3 sequence: CASSVDGTSGRTYNEQFF. The DNA for the CDR3 is TGTGCCAGCAGCGTAGATGGGACTAGCGGGAGGACATACAATGAGCAGTTCTTC. The rearrangement uses TRBV9 and TRBJ2-1, with 15 bases matching TRBD2. CDR1 and CDR2 from the germline V gene are SGDLS and YYNGEE. V dropped 0 bases and J dropped 4; count of bases not matched to a gene: 5. The CDR3 runs 18 residues.

The chain recombines TRBV7-8 with TRBJ2-7; D gene ambiguous. The length of the CDR3 is 13 residues. Germline V lookup: CDR1 SGHVS, CDR2 FQNEAQ. Trimming left V 1 base short and J 1 base short, with 5 bases between. For the CDR3, the DNA is TGTGCCAGCAGCTTAGAAATATCCTACGAGCAGTACTTC. Translating it yields CASSLEISYEQYF.

Notes on this clone: The same CDR3 can be traced to other DNA sequences in this sample. V and J are TRBV19 and TRBJ1-1; TRBD1 is a possible D gene (5 bases). The V end lost 3 bases, the J end lost 2 bases, and 10 bases lay between the germline ends. Germline V CDR1 and CDR2: LNHDA, SQIVND (reference sequence). The CDR3 consists of 14 residues. CDR3 protein: CASSIGGGNTEAFF. CDR3 nucleotides: TGTGCCAGTAGTATCGGCGGGGGAAACACTGAAGCTTTCTTT.

The rearrangement joins TRBV11-3 to TRBJ1-2; possible D gene TRBD1, 5 bases. This CDR3 region has 14 residues. V lost 4 bases, J lost 4 bases, and 13 bases lay in between. Per the germline V gene, CDR1 is SGHNT and CDR2 is YENEEA. The CDR3 is CASSWDGDRYGYTF. The DNA of the CDR3 is TGTGCCAGCAGCTGGGATGGGGACCGCTATGGCTACACCTTC. Combining the CDR3 with reference TRBV11-3 and TRBJ1-2 gives the whole variable domain EAGVVQSPRYKIIEKKQPVAFWCNPISGHNTLYWYLQNLGQGPELLIRYENEEAVDDSQLPKDRFSAERLKGVDSTLKIQPAELGDSAVYLCASSWDGDRYGYTFGSGTRLTVV.

This clone was recorded only once. The chain recombines TRBV19 with TRBJ1-2; D may be TRBD1 (5 bases). With 1 base removed from V and 4 bases from J, the gap between germline ends came to 13 bases. Germline V gene data show CDR1 as LNHDA and CDR2 as SQIVND (reference sequence). This CDR3 has 15 amino acids. This CDR3 is CASSIVRGGAYGYTF. CDR3 sequence (DNA): TGTGCCAGTAGTATAGTTCGGGGAGGGGCCTATGGCTACACCTTC.

The chain couples TRBV2 to TRBJ1-5; 10 nucleotides match TRBD1. The CDR3 consists of 15 residues. Germline trimming cut 6 bases from V and 2 bases from J; bases unmatched to any gene: 4. Germline CDR1 SNHLY, CDR2 FYNNEI. For the CDR3, the DNA is TGTGCCAGCAGGACCGGGACAGGGGGCAATCAGCCCCAGCATTTT. Residues: CASRTGTGGNQPQHF.

About this clone: One end of the junction does not line up with germline, which may come from a read error. The rearrangement uses TRBV19 and TRBJ1-2; possibly TRBD1 for D (6 bases). The CDR3 covers 15 residues. Germline V gene sequence: CDR1 LNHDA, CDR2 SQIVND (reference sequence). CDR3 protein: CASSIGTAANDGYTF. In DNA, the CDR3 is TGTGCCAGTAGTATAGGGACAGCGGCTAACGATGGCTACACCTTC.

The chain is built from TRBV2 and TRBJ1-4; the D is unclear. Trimming shortened V by 6 bases and J by 16 bases, and 30 bases separated the two germline ends. Germline V gene data show CDR1 as SNHLY and CDR2 as FYNNEI. The CDR3 is made up of 16 amino acids. CDR3 in amino acids: CASRGTQTKVNFNAFF. The CDR3 DNA reads as TGTGCCAGCAGAGGAACCCAGACTAAAGTAAACTTTAATGCGTTTTTT. Using reference TRBV2 and TRBJ1-4 for the parts outside the CDR3, the full variable domain is EPEVTQTPSHQVTQMGQEVILRCVPISNHLYFYWYRQILGQKVEFLVSFYNNEISEKSEIFDDQFSVERPDGSNFTLKIRSTKLEDSAMYFCASRGTQTKVNFNAFFGSGTQLSVL.

The chain has TRBV9 and TRBJ2-3; D is unclear. This CDR3 has 13 residues. CDR1 SGDLS and CDR2 YYNGEE come from the germline V gene. V was pared by 0 bases and J by 11 bases, with 13 bases between. CDR3 amino acids: CASSVAEGILQYF. The CDR3 DNA follows: TGTGCCAGCAGCGTAGCTGAAGGGATCCTGCAGTATTTT.

The chain links TRBV7-2 to TRBJ2-1; tentatively, D is TRBD2 (6 bases). V was clipped by 6 bases and J by 2 bases, with 11 bases between them. This CDR3 comprises 14 residues. CDR1 is SGHTA and CDR2 is FQGNSA in the germline V gene. In DNA form, the CDR3 reads TGTGCCAGCAGGCCCCGGGGGACCTACAATGAGCAGTTCTTC. Translating gives CASRPRGTYNEQFF.

V gene TRBV7-2 combines with J gene TRBJ1-1; 9 positions agree with TRBD1. Per germline, CDR1 SGHTA and CDR2 FQGNSA. This CDR3 has 16 residues. The V and J ends lost 5 bases and 10 bases, in that order; junction bases with no gene match: 17. This chain's CDR3 is CASSIQQGAGGVGAFF. In DNA, the CDR3 is TGTGCCAGCAGCATCCAACAGGGGGCGGGAGGAGTGGGAGCTTTCTTT.

The chain is built from TRBV5-1 and TRBJ2-5; TRBD2 matches at 11 bases. The V segment lost 1 base and the J segment 4 bases; nucleotides outside the gene matches: 9. This CDR3 has 17 amino acids. CDR1 SGHRS and CDR2 YFSETQ come from the germline V gene. The CDR3 protein is CASSLTSGGIKLETQYF. CDR3 nucleotides: TGCGCCAGCAGCTTGACTAGCGGGGGAATAAAATTAGAGACCCAGTACTTC.